Below, 28 T cell receptor beta chains from the same sample are listed, as sequenced in a study of blood T cells in healthy people across ages. A second 7 to 11 cycle PCR used barcoded and J-beta primers. In TCRdb, the 5' RACE reads were re-called with MiXCR into one record per CDR3 protein. This repertoire shows hundreds of thousands of distinct CDR3 sequences, less than 25% found once; its top ten account for around 10%. The same sample was also used in a study of T cells of mothers and their children.

Sample: blood. Every receptor here comes from a boy between 10 and 17 years old in good health.

This clonotype was recorded at least ten times. The rearrangement links TRBV28 to TRBJ2-3, with 10 bases identical to TRBD2. In germline, CDR1 is MDHEN, CDR2 SYDVKM. The V segment lost 4 bases and the J segment 6 bases; nucleotides outside the gene matches: 13. The CDR3 runs 17 residues. In nucleotides, the CDR3 is TGTGCCAGCAGTTCCACCTTCGGACTAGCGGACTCGGATACGCAGTATTTT. Translation gives CASSSTFGLADSDTQYF.

V usage is TRBV20-1 and J usage is TRBJ2-7, with D hard to call. Germline assignment: CDR1 DFQATT and CDR2 SNEGSKA (reference sequence). V was shortened by 1 base and J by 3 bases, with 7 bases between the two germline ends. The CDR3 has 12 amino acids. The CDR3 DNA reads TGCAGTGCTAGAGCCGTCCGCTACGAGCAGTACTTC. Protein: CSARAVRYEQYF.

The V call is TRBV20-1, the J call TRBJ2-3; a weak D match, TRBD1 (6 bases). Trimming left V 1 base short and J 2 bases short, with 10 bases between. The length of the CDR3 is 14 residues. CDR1 DFQATT and CDR2 SNEGSKA come from the germline V gene (reference sequence). CDR3 amino acids: CSARGDKFTDTQYF. The CDR3, as DNA: TGCAGTGCTAGAGGGGACAAATTCACAGATACGCAGTATTTT.

This clonotype was picked up a small number of times. One junction end does not reproduce the germline sequence, and a read error may be involved. The chain employs TRBV12-3 or TRBV12-4 and TRBJ2-1, with a weak D call TRBD2 (7 bases). The CDR3 extends over 15 amino acids. CDR3 nucleotides: TGTGCCAGCAGGAGACTAGCTAACAGGGACAATGGGCAGTTCTTC. Encoded protein: CASRRLANRDNGQFF.

The chain combines TRBV20-1 with TRBJ2-2; D may match TRBD1 or TRBD2 (5 bases each). The V gene's germline CDR1 is DFQATT and CDR2 SNEGSKA (reference sequence). The CDR3 has 16 residues. With 1 base removed from V and 4 bases from J, the gap between germline ends came to 16 bases. The CDR3 DNA sequence: TGCAGTGCTAGAGGTATCCGGGACCTCCTCACCGGGGAGCTGTTTTTT. As protein: CSARGIRDLLTGELFF.

V and J are TRBV28 and TRBJ2-5, with 10 bases fitting TRBD1. This CDR3 has 20 amino acids. The germline V gene has CDR1 MDHEN and CDR2 SYDVKM. The V gene end was trimmed by 5 bases and the J gene end by 5 bases; junction bases not matched to a gene: 23. CDR3: CASSQRALRDRGIMLETQYF. The CDR3 region has the DNA TGTGCCAGCAGTCAGAGGGCGTTGAGGGACAGGGGCATCATGTTGGAGACCCAGTACTTC. The full variable domain, in which reference TRBV28 and TRBJ2-5 provide the parts outside the CDR3, is DVKVTQSSRYLVKRTGEKVFLECVQDMDHENMFWYRQDPGLGLRLIYFSYDVKMKEKGDIPEGYSVSREKKERFSLILESASTNQTSMYLCASSQRALRDRGIMLETQYFGPGTRLLVL.

A word on this clonotype: A read error may account for a junction end that differs from germline. The gene calls are TRBV29-1 and TRBJ1-1, with D maybe TRBD1 (6 bases). Germline V lookup: CDR1 SQVTM, CDR2 ANQGSEA. This CDR3 has 14 amino acids. CDR3 nucleotides: TGCGGCGTCCAAAGAGGGGGACAAGACACTGAAGCTTTCTTT. Protein sequence: CGVQRGGQDTEAFF.

This clonotype was observed a few times. This chain joins TRBV4-3 and TRBJ2-5; D may be TRBD1 or TRBD2 (5 bases each). Germline V gene sequence: CDR1 LGHNA, CDR2 YSLEER. The CDR3 is made up of 15 amino acids. Trimming took off 2 bases at V and 5 bases at J, with 15 bases between the two ends. The CDR3 here is CASSQLGALEETQYF. The CDR3 DNA reads TGCGCCAGCAGCCAACTCGGGGCCCTAGAGGAGACCCAGTACTTC.

This clonotype was recorded only once. This sequence joins TRBV28 and TRBJ2-7, with D unclear. Trimming removed 3 bases at V and 6 bases at J, with 9 bases between. CDR1 and CDR2 (germline): MDHEN, SYDVKM. The CDR3 consists of 12 residues. The CDR3 spells CASSFPLSEQYF. The CDR3 coding sequence is TGTGCCAGCAGTTTTCCACTATCCGAGCAGTACTTC.

The V gene is TRBV2, the J gene TRBJ1-5; no reliable D call. Looked up from germline, CDR1 is SNHLY and CDR2 is FYNNEI. The V gene lost 2 bases and the J gene lost 0 bases, with 5 bases spanning the gap. There are 14 residues in the CDR3. In DNA form, the CDR3 reads TGTGCCAGCAGTGAACAAAGTAGCAATCAGCCCCAGCATTTT. Amino acids: CASSEQSSNQPQHF.

The rearrangement links TRBV6-1 to TRBJ1-1, with D maybe TRBD1 (6 bases). V dropped 3 bases and J dropped 0 bases, with 11 bases sitting between them. Germline CDR1 reads MNHNS; CDR2 reads SASEGT. This CDR3 region has 15 residues. The CDR3 is CASSDGQIMNTEAFF. For the CDR3, the DNA is TGTGCCAGCAGTGATGGACAGATCATGAACACTGAAGCTTTCTTT.

This clonotype has a handful of counts. As DNA, the CDR3 is TGTGCCAGCAGCCAAGATCAAGCGGGAGTGAAGACCCAGTACTTC. Amino acids: CASSQDQAGVKTQYF. The chain uses TRBV3-1 and TRBJ2-5; the match to TRBD2 covers 8 bases. This CDR3 has 15 amino acids. J gave up 6 bases and V 0 bases, and 6 bases lay outside the gene matches. Germline assignment: CDR1 LGHDT and CDR2 YNNKEL (reference sequence).

This chain joins TRBV20-1 and TRBJ1-5; D gene unclear. The germline V gene has CDR1 DFQATT and CDR2 SNEGSKA (reference sequence). The CDR3 loop spans 14 amino acids. Trimming left V 0 bases short and J 7 bases short, with 13 bases between. The CDR3 here is CSARDREAYQPQHF. The CDR3 nucleotides are TGCAGTGCTAGAGATCGAGAGGCATACCAGCCCCAGCATTTT.

This clonotype was observed a handful of times. The chain links TRBV24-1 to TRBJ2-3, with 7 bases matching TRBD2. Germline V gene sequence: CDR1 KGHDR, CDR2 SFDVKD. V trimming: 8 bases; J trimming: 4 bases; junction bases outside the gene matches: 8. This CDR3 comprises 14 residues. The CDR3 here is CATTRGGSSDTQYF. The CDR3 DNA is TGTGCCACCACCCGCGGGGGATCGTCAGATACGCAGTATTTT.

There are many counts of this clonotype. The chain combines TRBV4-3 with TRBJ2-5; D call uncertain. The V end was cut by 4 bases, the J end by 1 base, with 7 bases between. The CDR3 has 13 residues. CDR1 and CDR2 from the germline V gene are LGHNA and YSLEER. The CDR3 coding sequence is TGCGCCAGCAGCCGGGGTCCCCAAGAGACCCAGTACTTC. Translating gives CASSRGPQETQYF.

This chain links TRBV7-2 with TRBJ2-2; TRBD1 aligns across 9 bases. CDR3 length equals 15 residues. J gave up 4 bases and V 5 bases, and 5 bases lay outside the gene matches. From germline, CDR1 is SGHTA and CDR2 FQGNSA. The CDR3 spells CASSTRQGGTGELFF. CDR3 in DNA: TGTGCCAGCAGCACCAGACAGGGGGGCACCGGGGAGCTGTTTTTT.

In this sample, this clonotype turned up a few times. Here the CDR3 reads CASSHRDAFEAFF. In DNA form, the CDR3 reads TGTGCCAGCAGCCACAGAGACGCGTTTGAAGCTTTCTTT. The chain employs TRBV6-6 and TRBJ1-1; D is uncertain. In germline, CDR1 is MNHNY, CDR2 SVGAGI (reference sequence). V was shortened by 6 bases and J by 7 bases, with 15 bases between the two germline ends. The CDR3 runs 13 residues.

The chain links TRBV20-1 to TRBJ1-4; D call uncertain. CDR1 DFQATT and CDR2 SNEGSKA come from the germline V gene (reference sequence). The CDR3 contains 14 residues. V was cut by 5 bases and J by 6 bases, with 16 bases left in between. The CDR3 nucleotides are TGCAGTGCTTCCGTCGGAGCCCGGGATGAAAAACTGTTTTTT. This gives the protein CSASVGARDEKLFF.

The J gene is TRBJ2-6, the V gene TRBV28, with 10 nucleotides matching TRBD2. The V gene end was trimmed by 7 bases and the J gene end by 1 base; junction bases not matched to a gene: 7. The CDR3 loop spans 17 amino acids. The V gene's germline CDR1 is MDHEN and CDR2 SYDVKM. DNA of the CDR3: TGTGCCAGCACCCAACTAGCGGGGAGATCTGGGGCCAACGTCCTGACTTTC. It yields the protein CASTQLAGRSGANVLTF. The variable domain in full, completed from reference TRBV28 and TRBJ2-6, reads DVKVTQSSRYLVKRTGEKVFLECVQDMDHENMFWYRQDPGLGLRLIYFSYDVKMKEKGDIPEGYSVSREKKERFSLILESASTNQTSMYLCASTQLAGRSGANVLTFGAGSRLTVL.

The chain links TRBV10-3 to TRBJ2-3, with 11 bases fitting TRBD2. CDR3 length equals 17 residues. V lost 0 bases to trimming and J lost 5 bases; unmatched junction nucleotides: 7. The V gene's germline CDR1 is ENHRY and CDR2 SYGVKD. The CDR3 region is CAISESGTSGGRDTQYF. The CDR3 DNA sequence: TGTGCCATCAGTGAGTCCGGGACTAGCGGAGGGAGAGATACGCAGTATTTT.

This clonotype was observed a handful of times. The rearrangement links TRBV28 to TRBJ2-7; D unresolved. This CDR3 is 15 amino acids long. Trimming stripped 1 base from V and 1 base from J, with 11 bases between. The V gene's germline CDR1 is MDHEN and CDR2 SYDVKM. Here the CDR3 DNA reads TGTGCCAGCAGTTTATCAGGCAGTGGATCCTACGAGCAGTACTTC. It specifies CASSLSGSGSYEQYF.

This clonotype has only a few counts. The chain employs TRBV4-3 and TRBJ1-2, with D maybe TRBD1 (5 bases). The CDR3 consists of 16 residues. The germline V and J ends were trimmed by 0 bases and 7 bases, with 18 bases remaining between them. Germline CDR1 is LGHNA and CDR2 is YSLEER. The chain's CDR3 is CASSQESTGLHVGYTF. CDR3 nucleotides: TGCGCCAGCAGCCAAGAGTCAACGGGGCTTCACGTTGGCTACACCTTC.

This clonotype showed up just a few times. The chain links TRBV7-8 to TRBJ2-5, with TRBD1 as a possible D gene (5 bases). The J call may be mistaken, given a closer DNA end match to TRBJ2-7. The CDR3 covers 15 residues. Looked up from germline, CDR1 is SGHVS and CDR2 is FQNEAQ. The CDR3 region is CASSLADRPSYEQYF. The CDR3 coding sequence is TGTGCCAGCAGCTTAGCCGACAGACCCTCCTACGAGCAGTACTTC.

The chain has TRBV5-1 and TRBJ2-5; 9 bases match TRBD1. The last part of the DNA fits TRBJ2-7 better; the J call may be wrong. This CDR3 region has 17 residues. Per the germline V gene, CDR1 is SGHRS and CDR2 is YFSETQ. CDR3 in DNA: TGCGCCAGCAGCTTGGCAGTCCCCGGGACAGGGACCCACGAGCAGTACTTC. Protein sequence: CASSLAVPGTGTHEQYF.

This clonotype was seen only a few times. V and J are TRBV10-3 and TRBJ2-1; 10 nucleotides align to TRBD1. Germline CDR1 ENHRY, CDR2 SYGVKD. The trim removed 6 bases at V and 2 bases at J, leaving 10 bases unmatched. The CDR3 is 17 amino acids. The CDR3 protein is CAIRAHRDRGTYNEQFF. The CDR3 region has the DNA TGTGCCATCAGAGCACACCGGGACAGGGGAACCTACAATGAGCAGTTCTTC.

The table lists this clonotype with a few counts. The CDR3 is CASSLARQGMNTEAFF. CDR3 nucleotides: TGTGCCAGCAGCTTGGCACGACAGGGGATGAACACTGAAGCTTTCTTT. The rearrangement links TRBV5-6 to TRBJ1-1, with 8 bases fitting TRBD1. Germline values: CDR1 SGHDT, CDR2 YYEEEE. Losses at the gene ends were 0 bases for V and 0 bases for J; bases not matched to a gene: 4. CDR3 length equals 16 residues.

The chain uses TRBV7-9 and TRBJ2-1, with 7 bases fitting TRBD2. Germline CDR1 is SEHNR and CDR2 is FQNEAQ (reference sequence). The ends lost 6 bases at V and 6 bases at J; junction bases unmatched: 8. The CDR3 is made up of 14 amino acids. The CDR3 DNA sequence: TGTGCCAGCAGTTGGGACTACAAAGGCAATGAGCAGTTCTTC. The encoded protein is CASSWDYKGNEQFF.

The chain links TRBV27 to TRBJ1-2, with a possible D match to TRBD1 (6 bases). CDR3 size: 14 residues. Per the germline V gene, CDR1 is MNHEY and CDR2 is SMNVEV (reference sequence). V was trimmed by 8 bases and J by 0 bases, leaving 13 bases between them. CDR3 in amino acids: CASHPGAANYGYTF. In nucleotides, the CDR3 is TGTGCCAGCCACCCAGGGGCAGCTAACTATGGCTACACCTTC.